The 14 T cell receptor beta chains below come from one sample, sequenced in a study of cytotoxic CD8 clonotypes in ibrutinib-treated CLL. The method was immunoSEQ multiplex PCR; TCRdb's version includes in-frame clones alone and lacks a portion of them. The sample has about 24,000 clones, about 81% seen once. Material: PBMCs, obtained before ibrutinib treatment. These receptors all stem from a human donor with chronic lymphocytic leukemia.

V is TRBV2 and J is TRBJ2-7; no clear D gene. V gave up 6 bases and J gave up 6 bases, with 12 bases separating them. The CDR3 is made up of 12 amino acids. Germline loops: CDR1 SNHLY, CDR2 FYNNEI. This CDR3 reads CASSASGTEQYF. DNA for the CDR3: TGTGCCAGCAGCGCATCAGGAACCGAGCAGTACTTC.

The J gene is TRBJ2-1, the V gene TRBV4-2; 7 bases are shared with TRBD2. This CDR3 has 16 residues. The V gene end was trimmed by 5 bases and the J gene end by 2 bases; junction bases not matched to a gene: 9. From germline, CDR1 is LGHNA and CDR2 YNFKEQ. The CDR3 DNA sequence: TGTGCCAGCAGCAGAAGCGCGGGAGACACCTACAATGAGCAGTTCTTC. It yields the protein CASSRSAGDTYNEQFF.

The count of this clone is one. This chain uses TRBV18 with TRBJ2-2, with 12 positions matching TRBD1. The CDR3 length is 16 residues. Germline V gene lookup returns CDR1 KGHSH and CDR2 LQKENI. The V and J ends lost 5 bases and 4 bases, in that order; junction bases with no gene match: 5. CDR3 sequence (DNA): TGTGCCAGCTCAATAGGGACAGGGGGCATCACCGGGGAGCTGTTTTTT. It yields the protein CASSIGTGGITGELFF.

This chain links TRBV10-3 with TRBJ2-1, with 9 nucleotides matching TRBD2. CDR3 length: 15 amino acids. With 6 bases clipped from V and 5 bases from J, the junction kept 8 bases outside the gene matches. Germline values: CDR1 ENHRY, CDR2 SYGVKD. The CDR3 nucleotides are TGTGCCATCAGGCCTTTAGCGGGGGTAGACAATGAGCAGTTCTTC. Translated, it gives CAIRPLAGVDNEQFF.

V and J are TRBV29-1 and TRBJ1-2, with 10 bases matching TRBD1. Per germline, CDR1 SQVTM and CDR2 ANQGSEA. CDR3 size: 12 residues. The junction had 3 bases not matched to a gene; V was cut back by 7 bases and J by 4 bases. Here the CDR3 reads CSARTGGYGYTF. CDR3 DNA sequence: TGCAGCGCCCGGACAGGGGGCTATGGCTACACCTTC.

This clone is a singleton in its sample. This rearrangement joins TRBV2 to TRBJ2-7, with TRBD1 identical over 11 bases. J was trimmed by 5 bases and V by 5 bases; bases with no gene match: 5. Germline CDR1 reads SNHLY; CDR2 reads FYNNEI. The CDR3 consists of 14 residues. The CDR3 loop is CASSLDRGQNEQYF. CDR3 DNA: TGTGCCAGCAGTTTGGACAGGGGGCAAAACGAGCAGTACTTC. The variable domain in full, completed from reference TRBV2 and TRBJ2-7, reads EPEVTQTPSHQVTQMGQEVILRCVPISNHLYFYWYRQILGQKVEFLVSFYNNEISEKSEIFDDQFSVERPDGSNFTLKIRSTKLEDSAMYFCASSLDRGQNEQYFGPGTRLTVT.

The chain links TRBV30 to TRBJ1-6; D gene ambiguous. With 4 bases removed from V and 7 bases from J, the gap between germline ends came to 17 bases. This CDR3 comprises 15 residues. Germline values: CDR1 GTSNPN, CDR2 SVGIG (reference sequence). CDR3 residues: CAWNKRTGGNSPLHF. The CDR3 coding sequence is TGTGCCTGGAATAAAAGGACGGGCGGAAATTCACCCCTCCACTTT.

The chain recombines TRBV29-1 with TRBJ1-1; D unclear. This CDR3 is built from 12 residues. CDR1 SQVTM and CDR2 ANQGSEA come from the germline V gene. Trimming pared 1 base from V and 7 bases from J, leaving 10 bases between. CDR3 amino acids: CSVEVPQLEAFF. The CDR3 DNA is TGCAGCGTTGAAGTGCCACAGCTTGAAGCTTTCTTT. Full variable domain (missing parts from reference TRBV29-1 and TRBJ1-1): SAVISQKPSRDICQRGTSLTIQCQVDSQVTMMFWYRQQPGQSLTLIATANQGSEATYESGFVIDKFPISRPNLTFSTLTVSNMSPEDSSIYLCSVEVPQLEAFFGQGTRLTVV.

This rearrangement joins TRBV30 to TRBJ2-3, with 7 bases aligning to TRBD2. Germline CDR1 and CDR2: GTSNPN and SVGIG (reference sequence). The CDR3 covers 15 residues. Trimming took 8 bases from V and 0 from J; bases not matched to a gene: 11. The CDR3 region has the DNA TGTGCCGGGGCGTTGGGCGGGGGAAGCACAGATACGCAGTATTTT. Its translation is CAGALGGGSTDTQYF.

V gene TRBV5-3 combines with J gene TRBJ2-3, with D hard to call. TRBV5-3 is given ORF status, its function remaining uncertain. V was clipped by 0 bases and J by 0 bases, with 11 bases between them. The CDR3 sequence is 16 residues long. The CDR3 coding sequence is TGTGCCAGAAGCTTGGATCCTAGGGCAAGCACAGATACGCAGTATTTT. It codes for CARSLDPRASTDTQYF.

This clone appeared once. V is TRBV10-3 and J is TRBJ1-1; weak D call: TRBD1 (6 bases). Germline V gene lookup returns CDR1 ENHRY and CDR2 SYGVKD. This CDR3 spans 13 amino acids. V gave up 10 bases and J gave up 11 bases, with 23 bases separating them. The DNA for the CDR3 is TGTGCCAACCCCTCGGGGGGCCATCGTATGGCTTTCTTT. Translating it yields CANPSGGHRMAFF.

The CDR3 loop is CASSVGTLGQETQYF. CDR3 bases: TGTGCCAGCAGCGTAGGGACCCTCGGGCAAGAGACCCAGTACTTC. This chain joins TRBV9 and TRBJ2-5; no firm D call. V lost 0 bases to trimming and J lost 2 bases, with 11 bases between them. The CDR3 is made up of 15 amino acids. The germline CDR1 and CDR2 sequences are SGDLS and YYNGEE.

This clone was observed a few times. The gene calls are TRBV28 and TRBJ1-3; D may be TRBD1 (6 bases). Germline V gene sequence: CDR1 MDHEN, CDR2 SYDVKM. This CDR3 region has 16 residues. Trimming cost V 2 bases and J 2 bases, with 13 bases left between them. The CDR3 sequence is CASSLLSAGAGNTIYF. The CDR3 DNA follows: TGTGCCAGCAGTTTACTCTCGGCAGGGGCTGGAAACACCATATATTTT.

The count of this clone is one. J is TRBJ1-5 and V is TRBV1; the D segment call TRBD1 is taken from the table without a DNA check. TRBV1 is annotated as a pseudogene. The CDR3 has 13 amino acids. CDR3 protein: CTSSRQSNQPQHF. The CDR3 nucleotides are TGCACCAGCAGCCGACAGTCTAATCAGCCCCAGCATTTT.